This T cell receptor (beta chain) came from a study of cytomegalovirus exposure and HLA in healthy donors. Regarding the study as a whole: Associated with HLA alleles at 0.05 false discovery rate in a later analysis were some 16,000 TCR beta sequences.

In the PCR, 60 Vbeta and 13 Jbeta primers were used. Clones were read by immunoSEQ multiplex PCR, and TCRdb kept only the in-frame ones, dropping some. The table records under 300,000 clones, approximately 81% of them present only once. This clone was seen more than once but under ten times. Its antigen is undetermined. The CDR3 length is 13 residues. Germline V lookup: CDR1 SQVTM, CDR2 ANQGSEA. The V gene lost 4 bases and the J gene lost 4 bases, with 13 bases spanning the gap. The source is a woman aged 60-75 years in good health and CMV-seropositive. The material sequenced was PBMCs. V usage is TRBV29-1 and J usage is TRBJ1-1; the D gene is possibly TRBD1 (5 bases). CDR3 bases: TGCAGCGTTGTCGGGGGATGGGGCACTGAAGCTTTCTTT. Translation: CSVVGGWGTEAFF.